This T cell receptor (beta chain) came from a study of cytomegalovirus exposure and HLA in healthy donors. V lost 8 bases, J lost 10 bases, and 20 bases lay in between. Germline V gene sequence: CDR1 SQVTM, CDR2 ANQGSEA. The CDR3 is made up of 12 amino acids. The PCR was carried out with 60 Vbeta primers and 13 Jbeta primers. TCRdb's table, derived via immunoSEQ multiplex PCR, lists solely in-frame clones and lacks some. The sample records around 100,000 clones, around 80% being singletons. The sample was PBMCs. The sequence was obtained from a female donor in good health and CMV-seropositive. The J gene is TRBJ1-2, the V gene TRBV29-1, with D uncertain. The CDR3 protein is CSSSLPPSDYTF. CDR3 bases: TGCAGCTCTAGCCTACCTCCTTCTGACTACACCTTC.